A single sample gave rise to the 24 T cell receptor beta chains below, sequenced in a study of blood T cells in healthy people across ages. The use of a sample-barcoded 5' primer and a J-beta primer mix characterized a second PCR of about 7 to 12 cycles. In TCRdb, the 5' RACE reads were re-called with MiXCR into one record per CDR3 protein. The sample includes 750,000 to 950,000 distinct CDR3 sequences, roughly 25% of them seen just once. These sequences were also reported in another study, on T cells of mothers and their children.

Sequencing was performed on blood. These receptors originate from a boy younger than 18 in good health.

CDR3 sequence: CASSSPGRMNEKLFF. The DNA for the CDR3 is TGTGCCAGCAGTTCACCGGGACGGATGAATGAAAAACTGTTTTTT. The V call is TRBV27, the J call TRBJ1-4, with D tentatively TRBD1 (5 bases). Per the germline V gene, CDR1 is MNHEY and CDR2 is SMNVEV (reference sequence). V gave up 4 bases and J gave up 5 bases, with 14 bases separating them. This CDR3 region has 15 residues. The complete variable domain, with remaining parts taken from reference TRBV27 and TRBJ1-4, reads EAQVTQNPRYLITVTGKKLTVTCSQNMNHEYMSWYRQDPGLGLRQIYYSMNVEVTDKGDVPEGYKVSRKEKRNFPLILESPSPNQTSLYFCASSSPGRMNEKLFFGSGTQLSVL.

The rearrangement uses TRBV11-1 and TRBJ2-7; no firm D call. Per germline, CDR1 SGHAT and CDR2 FQDESV (reference sequence). The CDR3 is made up of 14 amino acids. V lost 8 bases and J lost 0, with 14 bases in between. The CDR3, as DNA: TGTGCCAGCCCAGAGACAAAGGGCTCCTACGAGCAGTACTTC. Protein product: CASPETKGSYEQYF.

On this clonotype: An end of the junction does not agree with germline; a read error may underlie this. The chain carries TRBV12-3 or TRBV12-4 and TRBJ2-2; 9 bases are a match to TRBD1. The CDR3 sequence is 14 residues long. Written as DNA, the CDR3 is TGTGCCGGCAGAGCCGGGACAGGGACCTGGCAGCTGTTTTTT. Residues: CAGRAGTGTWQLFF.

V and J are TRBV13 and TRBJ2-5; perhaps TRBD1 as D (6 bases). V lost 5 bases to trimming and J lost 5 bases, with 9 bases between them. This CDR3 region has 12 residues. Germline values: CDR1 PRHDT, CDR2 FYEKMQ (reference sequence). CDR3 DNA sequence: TGTGCCAGCAGCCACAGGGTTGAGACCCAGTACTTC. It is translated as CASSHRVETQYF.

This clonotype has more than one count but fewer than ten. The J gene is TRBJ2-5, the V gene TRBV12-3 or TRBV12-4, with D perhaps matching TRBD1 (5 bases). The CDR3 sequence is 16 residues long. V was clipped by 6 bases and J by 1 base, with 18 bases between them. The CDR3 region is CASRGRGRWGQETQYF. CDR3 bases: TGTGCCAGCAGGGGAAGGGGCAGGTGGGGCCAAGAGACCCAGTACTTC.

The V and J genes are TRBV10-3 and TRBJ1-2; 8 nucleotides align to TRBD1. Looked up from germline, CDR1 is ENHRY and CDR2 is SYGVKD. The CDR3 length is 13 residues. The V gene end was trimmed by 4 bases and the J gene end by 2 bases; junction bases not matched to a gene: 0. CDR3 region: CAISGQGNYGYTF. The CDR3 DNA is TGTGCCATCAGTGGACAGGGGAACTATGGCTACACCTTC.

The chain employs TRBV29-1 and TRBJ2-4; 10 nucleotides match TRBD1. Germline lookup yields CDR1 SQVTM and CDR2 ANQGSEA. V lost 5 bases and J lost 7; bases outside the gene matches: 5. The CDR3 extends over 13 amino acids. The CDR3 region is CSVLRQGANIQYF. The DNA for the CDR3 is TGCAGCGTTCTACGACAGGGGGCCAACATTCAGTACTTC.

In this sample, this clonotype turned up many times. The germline gene is not matched at one end of the junction; a read error may be the cause. The chain couples TRBV7-9 to TRBJ2-5; TRBD1 or TRBD2 may be the D gene (5 bases each). The CDR3 has 12 amino acids. Germline V gene data show CDR1 as SEHNR and CDR2 as FQNEAQ (reference sequence). The CDR3 nucleotides are TGTGCCAGCAGTTTAGGGACGGAGACCCAGTACTTC. Translation gives CASSLGTETQYF.

The chain is built from TRBV6-5 and TRBJ2-5, with D tentatively TRBD2 (5 bases). The CDR3 covers 16 residues. Germline CDR1 and CDR2: MNHEY and SVGAGI. V was pared by 2 bases and J by 2 bases, with 15 bases between. The chain's CDR3 is CASSYGTTGMQETQYF. The CDR3 DNA sequence: TGTGCCAGCAGTTACGGAACCACCGGGATGCAAGAGACCCAGTACTTC.

This clonotype came up a few times. This chain connects TRBV20-1 to TRBJ2-3; TRBD2 aligns across 12 bases. From germline, CDR1 is DFQATT and CDR2 SNEGSKA (reference sequence). Trimming took 6 bases from V and 2 from J; bases not matched to a gene: 9. This CDR3 has 16 amino acids. The CDR3 DNA reads TGCAGTGCACGACTAGCGGGAGTAGCGGTCACAGATACGCAGTATTTT. It specifies CSARLAGVAVTDTQYF.

This clonotype was counted a few times. The chain recombines TRBV12-3 or TRBV12-4 with TRBJ2-6; 10 nucleotides match TRBD1. J lost 3 bases, V lost 3 bases, and 5 bases had no gene match. CDR3 size: 17 residues. CDR3 DNA: TGTGCCAGCAGTTTGGGGACAGGGGCGAGTGGGGCCAACGTCCTGACTTTC. It is translated as CASSLGTGASGANVLTF.

The chain employs TRBV6-6 and TRBJ1-2, with TRBD1 matching 11 bases. V trimming: 0 bases; J trimming: 7 bases; junction bases outside the gene matches: 1. This CDR3 is built from 14 residues. Germline V gene data show CDR1 as MNHNY and CDR2 as SVGAGI (reference sequence). The DNA for the CDR3 is TGTGCCAGCAGTTACTCCGGGACAGGGGGTGGCTACACCTTC. It encodes CASSYSGTGGGYTF.

This clonotype was picked up a small number of times. The V call is TRBV20-1, the J call TRBJ2-5; tentatively, D is TRBD1 or TRBD2 (6 bases each). Trimming removed 2 bases from V and 11 bases from J, with 21 bases in between. Germline V gene sequence: CDR1 DFQATT, CDR2 SNEGSKA (reference sequence). This CDR3 region has 14 residues. The CDR3 DNA reads TGCAGTGCTAGACCCGGGGGCGGGGCTTGGGGGCAGTACTTC. It codes for CSARPGGGAWGQYF.

This clonotype showed up just a few times. This chain uses TRBV3-1 with TRBJ2-5; tentatively, D is TRBD2 (6 bases). This CDR3 has 15 residues. The V and J ends lost 0 bases and 8 bases respectively, with 16 bases between them. Germline V gene lookup returns CDR1 LGHDT and CDR2 YNNKEL (reference sequence). CDR3 amino acids: CASSQDTGGPVTQYF. In DNA, the CDR3 is TGTGCCAGCAGCCAAGATACCGGGGGACCCGTCACCCAGTACTTC.

The chain joins TRBV5-5 to TRBJ1-2; TRBD1 matches 7 bases. Germline V gene sequence: CDR1 SGHKS, CDR2 YYEKEE (reference sequence). The CDR3 covers 13 residues. V dropped 1 base and J dropped 14; count of bases not matched to a gene: 11. The CDR3: CASSLWDRAHWTF. The CDR3 DNA is TGTGCCAGCAGCTTGTGGGACAGAGCACACTGGACCTTC.

The chain couples TRBV5-1 to TRBJ2-6; D remains unclear. The CDR3 is 17 residues long. Germline V gene sequence: CDR1 SGHRS, CDR2 YFSETQ. Trimming stripped 4 bases from V and 3 bases from J, with 17 bases between. The CDR3 loop is CASSTFVWVGGANVLTF. The DNA for the CDR3 is TGCGCCAGCAGCACGTTCGTCTGGGTAGGTGGGGCCAACGTCCTGACTTTC.

CDR3 sequence: CASSSGPARDHEQFF. The CDR3, as DNA: TGTGCCAGCAGCTCGGGGCCCGCGCGGGACCATGAGCAGTTCTTC. The chain couples TRBV7-3 to TRBJ2-1, with D tentatively TRBD2 (6 bases). The CDR3 length is 15 residues. CDR1 and CDR2 from the germline V gene are SGHTA and FQGTGA. Trimming took 4 bases from V and 8 from J, leaving 18 bases between them.

This chain joins TRBV6-6 and TRBJ1-1; D is unresolved. This CDR3 spans 13 amino acids. The germline V gene has CDR1 MNHNY and CDR2 SVGAGI (reference sequence). V was pared by 4 bases and J by 7 bases, with 13 bases between. This chain's CDR3 is CASSSRHVGEAFF. As DNA, the CDR3 is TGTGCCAGCAGTTCCCGACATGTGGGTGAAGCTTTCTTT.

This rearrangement joins TRBV27 to TRBJ1-2, with TRBD1 identical over 7 bases. The CDR3 totals 13 residues. Per the germline V gene, CDR1 is MNHEY and CDR2 is SMNVEV (reference sequence). The V gene end was trimmed by 6 bases and the J gene end by 7 bases; junction bases not matched to a gene: 8. DNA of the CDR3: TGTGCCAGCAGGCCCGCAGGGGGAATTGGCTACACCTTC. Encoded protein: CASRPAGGIGYTF.

V and J are TRBV29-1 and TRBJ2-7; 7 bases match TRBD2. Germline V gene data show CDR1 as SQVTM and CDR2 as ANQGSEA. CDR3 length: 14 amino acids. V trimming: 3 bases; J trimming: 3 bases; junction bases outside the gene matches: 8. The CDR3 DNA reads as TGCAGCGTTGAGATCGGCGGGAGAGGCTACGAGCAGTACTTC. This codes for CSVEIGGRGYEQYF.

The chain carries TRBV20-1 and TRBJ2-5; 8 positions agree with TRBD2. J lost 1 base, V lost 0 bases, and 4 bases had no gene match. The CDR3 spans 15 residues. Germline assignment: CDR1 DFQATT and CDR2 SNEGSKA (reference sequence). This CDR3 reads CSARDPRGVQETQYF. The CDR3 coding sequence is TGCAGTGCTAGAGATCCGCGGGGGGTCCAAGAGACCCAGTACTTC.

This chain links TRBV20-1 with TRBJ2-3, with 12 bases aligning to TRBD2. The CDR3 sequence is 14 residues long. V lost 4 bases to trimming and J lost 7 bases; unmatched junction nucleotides: 6. Per germline, CDR1 DFQATT and CDR2 SNEGSKA (reference sequence). The CDR3, as DNA: TGCAGTGCTACGACTAGCGGGAGCCCCAATACGCAGTATTTT. Translation: CSATTSGSPNTQYF.

This clonotype was counted only a few times. The chain couples TRBV10-3 to TRBJ2-5; D perhaps matches TRBD2 (5 bases). With the DNA end fitting TRBJ2-7 better, the J assignment may be wrong. Germline-derived CDR1 and CDR2 are ENHRY and SYGVKD. The CDR3 has 11 amino acids. DNA for the CDR3: TGTGCCGTCGGGGACTCCTACGAGCAGTACTTC. Its protein product is CAVGDSYEQYF.

This clonotype was seen only a few times. This sequence joins TRBV7-2 and TRBJ1-5; 7 bases are a match to TRBD1. The CDR3 is 15 residues long. Germline assignment: CDR1 SGHTA and CDR2 FQGNSA. J gave up 6 bases and V 4 bases, and 9 bases lay outside the gene matches. CDR3 residues: CASSWGTERFQPQHF. In nucleotides, the CDR3 is TGTGCCAGCAGCTGGGGGACAGAGAGGTTTCAGCCCCAGCATTTT.